Shown below are 10 T cell receptor beta chains from a single sample sequenced in a study of molecular identifiers for immune sequencing clone quantification. One entry per CDR3 protein results from TCRdb running MiXCR on the PCR reads. Among about 330,000 distinct CDR3 sequences listed, roughly a quarter were seen once. Sequencing was done on a sample of naive CD8+ T cells from blood, with Jurkat cell RNA spiked in. Subset defined: FACS-sorted CD8+CD4-CCR7+CD45RA+ naive T cells. Source of these receptors: a human donor in good health. Some libraries in this study had Jurkat cell RNA spiked in.

This clonotype was found a few times. This sequence joins TRBV29-1 and TRBJ2-2; tentatively, D is TRBD2 (6 bases). The V gene's germline CDR1 is SQVTM and CDR2 ANQGSEA. The CDR3 contains 14 residues. Trimming shortened V by 3 bases and J by 5 bases, and 13 bases separated the two germline ends. For the CDR3, the DNA is TGCAGCGTTGAGGGGGTGGGAGGTACCGGGGAGCTGTTTTTT. Protein product: CSVEGVGGTGELFF.

This chain uses TRBV5-1 with TRBJ2-3; D remains unclear. Trimming took off 8 bases at V and 4 bases at J, with 23 bases between the two ends. The germline CDR1 and CDR2 sequences are SGHRS and YFSETQ. The CDR3 has 16 amino acids. CDR3 bases: TGCGCCAGTCAGCACGGTCTACAGCAATATCCAGATACGCAGTATTTT. As protein: CASQHGLQQYPDTQYF.

This clonotype has just one count. One end of the junction varies from germline; a read error may be responsible. V gene TRBV4-2 combines with J gene TRBJ2-7, with D uncertain. Germline CDR1 and CDR2: LGHNA and YNFKEQ. CDR3 length: 14 residues. CDR3 region: CASGQDRGNYEQYF. CDR3 bases: TGTGCCAGCGGCCAAGATAGAGGTAACTACGAGCAGTACTTC.

This clonotype was detected ten times or more. J is TRBJ1-1 and V is TRBV11-2; 8 bases line up with TRBD1. The J segment lost 4 bases and the V segment lost 3 bases, leaving 7 bases of the junction unmatched. The V gene's germline CDR1 is SGHAT and CDR2 FQNNGV. The CDR3 sequence is 15 residues long. This chain's CDR3 is CASSFPTGDGTEAFF. The CDR3 DNA reads as TGTGCCAGCAGCTTCCCGACAGGGGATGGCACTGAAGCTTTCTTT.

This clonotype was detected ten times or more. The chain has TRBV29-1 and TRBJ2-3, with TRBD2 matching over 9 bases. Germline V CDR1 and CDR2: SQVTM, ANQGSEA. Trimming took 6 bases from V and 1 from J; bases not matched to a gene: 11. The CDR3 length is 16 residues. For the CDR3, the DNA is TGCAGCGTCCGCGGGGTAGCGGGAGAACGCACAGATACGCAGTATTTT. Its translation is CSVRGVAGERTDTQYF.

The sample holds a few counts of this clonotype. The chain has TRBV27 and TRBJ2-3; D may correspond to TRBD1 or TRBD2 (7 bases each). The CDR3 is 19 amino acids. Germline values: CDR1 MNHEY, CDR2 SMNVEV (reference sequence). The V end lost 4 bases, the J end lost 4 bases, and 27 bases lay between the germline ends. In nucleotides, the CDR3 is TGTGCCAGCAGTTCAAAGAGGGAGGGGGCTGGGCTAGTCCCAGATACGCAGTATTTT. Translation gives CASSSKREGAGLVPDTQYF.

This clonotype was seen repeatedly, ten times or more. The chain employs TRBV28 and TRBJ2-7; 8 bases map to TRBD1. Trimming took 8 bases from V and 1 from J; bases not matched to a gene: 7. The CDR3 covers 14 residues. Germline CDR1 reads MDHEN; CDR2 reads SYDVKM. This CDR3 is CASQLRDRSYEQYF. For the CDR3, the DNA is TGTGCCAGCCAACTCCGGGACAGGTCCTACGAGCAGTACTTC. Together with reference TRBV28 and TRBJ2-7, the CDR3 gives the full variable domain: DVKVTQSSRYLVKRTGEKVFLECVQDMDHENMFWYRQDPGLGLRLIYFSYDVKMKEKGDIPEGYSVSREKKERFSLILESASTNQTSMYLCASQLRDRSYEQYFGPGTRLTVT.

This chain connects TRBV9 to TRBJ2-1; maybe TRBD1 (5 bases). Germline values: CDR1 SGDLS, CDR2 YYNGEE. The CDR3 length is 16 residues. The germline V and J ends were trimmed by 3 bases and 0 bases, with 13 bases remaining between them. CDR3 DNA sequence: TGTGCCAGCAGCGAAGATGACAGTGACTCCTACAATGAGCAGTTCTTC. Residues: CASSEDDSDSYNEQFF.

Many counts were recorded for this clonotype. This sequence joins TRBV7-6 and TRBJ2-7; 7 bases align to TRBD1. The V gene's germline CDR1 is SGHVS and CDR2 FNYEAQ. Losses at the gene ends were 1 base for V and 3 bases for J; bases not matched to a gene: 3. This CDR3 has 14 amino acids. The DNA of the CDR3 is TGTGCCAGCAGCTTAGGACAGGGCGGCTACGAGCAGTACTTC. Amino acids: CASSLGQGGYEQYF.

The sample holds many counts of this clonotype. The chain has TRBV27 and TRBJ1-2, with D maybe TRBD1 (5 bases). This CDR3 is 15 amino acids long. Germline loops: CDR1 MNHEY, CDR2 SMNVEV (reference sequence). V gave up 4 bases and J gave up 0 bases, with 12 bases separating them. CDR3 DNA: TGTGCCAGCAGTTCTTTACAAGGGGCTAACTATGGCTACACCTTC. It codes for CASSSLQGANYGYTF.